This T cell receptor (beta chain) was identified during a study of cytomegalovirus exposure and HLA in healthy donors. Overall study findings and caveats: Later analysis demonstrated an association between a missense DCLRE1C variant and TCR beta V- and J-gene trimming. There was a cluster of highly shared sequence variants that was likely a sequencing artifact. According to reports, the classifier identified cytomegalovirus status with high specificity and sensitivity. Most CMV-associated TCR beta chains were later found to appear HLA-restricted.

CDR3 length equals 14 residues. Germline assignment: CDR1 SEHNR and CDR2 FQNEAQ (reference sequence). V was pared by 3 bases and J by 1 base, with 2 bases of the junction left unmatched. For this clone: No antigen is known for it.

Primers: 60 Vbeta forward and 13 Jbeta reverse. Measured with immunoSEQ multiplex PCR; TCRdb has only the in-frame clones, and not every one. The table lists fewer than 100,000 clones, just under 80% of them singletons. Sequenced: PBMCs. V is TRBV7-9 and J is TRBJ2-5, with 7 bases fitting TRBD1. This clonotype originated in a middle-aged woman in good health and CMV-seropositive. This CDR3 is CASSFDRVQETQYF. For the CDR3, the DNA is TGTGCCAGCAGCTTCGACAGGGTCCAAGAGACCCAGTACTTC. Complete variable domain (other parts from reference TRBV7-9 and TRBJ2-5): DTGVSQNPRHKITKRGQNVTFRCDPISEHNRLYWYRQTLGQGPEFLTYFQNEAQLEKSRLLSDRFSAERPKGSFSTLEIQRTEQGDSAMYLCASSFDRVQETQYFGPGTRLLVL.